This TCR beta chain was retrieved from a study of spatial heterogeneity in lung cancer. In this sample, this clonotype turned up many times. Looked up from germline, CDR1 is SGDLS and CDR2 is YYNGEE. Trimming at V came to 4 bases and at J to 0 bases, leaving 8 bases not matched to a gene. CDR3 size: 18 residues. Time point: sample taken at primary tumor resection. Frozen PBMC, nontumor lung or tumor provided whole RNA, which was sequenced unsorted. TCRdb re-analysed the 5' RACE reads in MiXCR, keeping a single row per CDR3 protein. The sample has tens of thousands of distinct CDR3 sequences, 8.4% seen once; the top ten hold about 15%.

The sequence was collected from a female donor with early-stage non-small cell lung cancer. The chain links TRBV9 to TRBJ2-5; TRBD2 matches at 14 bases. The sequences come from PBMCs, collected at surgery. The CDR3 DNA follows: TGTGCCAGCAGCTCCCGACTAGCGGGGGGGAGGAACCAAGAGACCCAGTACTTC. Its protein product is CASSSRLAGGRNQETQYF.